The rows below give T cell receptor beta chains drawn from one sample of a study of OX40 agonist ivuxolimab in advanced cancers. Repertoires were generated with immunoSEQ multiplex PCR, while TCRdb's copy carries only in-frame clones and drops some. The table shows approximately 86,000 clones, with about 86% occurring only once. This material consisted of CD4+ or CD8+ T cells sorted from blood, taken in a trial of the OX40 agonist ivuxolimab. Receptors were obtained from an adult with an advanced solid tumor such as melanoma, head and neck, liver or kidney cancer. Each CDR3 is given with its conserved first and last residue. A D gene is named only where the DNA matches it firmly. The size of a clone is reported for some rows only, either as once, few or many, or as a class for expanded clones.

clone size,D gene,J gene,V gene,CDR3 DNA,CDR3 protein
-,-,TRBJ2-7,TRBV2,TGTGCCAGCAGTTTGGACAAGGGGATCTACGAGCAGTACTTC,CASSLDKGIYEQYF
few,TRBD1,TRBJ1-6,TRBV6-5,TGTGCCAGCAGTTCTTTCGGGACAGATAATTCACCCCTCCACTTT,CASSSFGTDNSPLHF
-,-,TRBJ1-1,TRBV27,TGTGCCAGCAGTTTGGAGGGTTTACGTCGAGAAGCTTTCTTT,CASSLEGLRREAFF
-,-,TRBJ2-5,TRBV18,TGTGCCAGCTCAAAGGGGCGGGAGACCCAGTACTTC,CASSKGRETQYF
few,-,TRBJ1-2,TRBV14,TGTGCCAGCAGCCTCGTGGGACTTGGAGGCTACACCTTC,CASSLVGLGGYTF
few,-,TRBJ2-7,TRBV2,TGTGCCAGCAGTGAAGAAGGGCCAGGGGAGCAGTACTTC,CASSEEGPGEQYF
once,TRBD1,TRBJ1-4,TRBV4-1,TGCGCCAGCAGCCAAAAGGGACAGGGTGGCGAAAAACTGTTTTTT,CASSQKGQGGEKLFF
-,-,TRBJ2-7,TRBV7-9,TGTGCCAGCAGCTCAACGGGACACCCACTTTATGCGGCCTACGAGCAGTACTTC,CASSSTGHPLYAAYEQYF
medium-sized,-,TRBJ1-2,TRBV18,TGTGCCAGTCACGGGCAGGAGCCTAACTATGGCTACACCTTC,CASHGQEPNYGYTF
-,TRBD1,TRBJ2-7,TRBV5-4,TGTGCCAGCAGCTCGGGACAGATCTACGAGCAGTACTTC,CASSSGQIYEQYF